These T cell receptor beta chains were read from a single sample in a study of T cell responses to AZD1222 COVID-19 vaccine. Data came from immunoSEQ multiplex PCR; TCRdb stores just in-frame clones and leaves some out. The sample lists 150,000 to 200,000 clones, around 90% seen once, with about 8% in the top ten. The sequencing used peripheral blood, collected on day 0 of AZD1222 vaccination. The receptor set was obtained from an adult in good health. Each CDR3 is given with its conserved first and last residue. Each record gives: J gene, D gene, clone size, V gene, CDR3 DNA, CDR3 protein. A D gene is named only where the DNA matches it firmly. Expanded clones get a size class; other rows say once, few or many, or leave the size out.

TRBJ1-5,.,.,TRBV10-3,TGTGCCATCAGTGAGAGGGGGGTGGGGGATCAGCCCCAGCATTTT,CAISERGVGDQPQHF
TRBJ2-5,TRBD1,.,TRBV5-5,TGTGCCAGCAGCTTCGGACAGGGTTGGGAGACCCAGTACTTC,CASSFGQGWETQYF
TRBJ2-3,TRBD2,.,TRBV10-3,TGTGCCATCAGTGATTCGGCTAGCGGGGGTCCCGGTACGCAGTATTTT,CAISDSASGGPGTQYF
TRBJ2-3,TRBD1,.,TRBV30,TGTGCCTGGAGAGGACAGGCGACGGATACGCAGTATTTT,CAWRGQATDTQYF
TRBJ1-6,.,.,TRBV4-1,TGCGCCAGCAGCCAAGTAATCGCAGGCAATTCACCCCTCCACTTT,CASSQVIAGNSPLHF
TRBJ1-1,.,few,TRBV9,TGTGCCAGCAGCGTCTCCACTACCTCGAACACTGAAGCTTTCTTT,CASSVSTTSNTEAFF
TRBJ1-1,.,.,TRBV12-3/TRBV12-4,TGTGCCAGCAGGGACAGTCTGGGTACTGAAGCTTTCTTT,CASRDSLGTEAFF
TRBJ2-1,TRBD1,.,TRBV12-3/TRBV12-4,TGTGCCAGCAGTCCTACCCCCGACAGGGCGTTCTTC,CASSPTPDRAFF
TRBJ2-6,TRBD1,many,TRBV4-2,TGTGCCAGCAGCCAAAGGACAGGCTCTGGGGCCAACGTCCTGACTTTC,CASSQRTGSGANVLTF
TRBJ2-3,TRBD2,.,TRBV7-7,TGTGCCAGCAGCAAGGGACTAGCGGGGGTACCGTCTAGCACAGATACGCAGTATTTT,CASSKGLAGVPSSTDTQYF
TRBJ2-5,TRBD2,.,TRBV29-1,TGCAGCGTTGGACTAGCGGAAGAGACCCAGTACTTC,CSVGLAEETQYF
TRBJ2-1,.,.,TRBV2,TGTGCCAGCGGGGCCCCCGGCGACAATGAGCAGTTCTTC,CASGAPGDNEQFF
TRBJ2-7,.,.,TRBV12-2,TGTGCAAGTCGCTTAAAGGTTAAGTTGTGCTCCTACGAGCAGTACTTC,CASRLKVKLCSYEQYF
TRBJ1-4,TRBD1,once,TRBV7-6,TGTGCCAGCAGCTTAGCGCGGAGGAGTAGGGGGCGACGCGAAAAACTGTTTTTT,CASSLARRSRGRREKLFF
TRBJ1-4,.,.,TRBV5-1,TGCGCCAGCAGCTTGGTTGGGGTAACAACTAATGAAAAACTGTTTTTT,CASSLVGVTTNEKLFF
TRBJ2-1,TRBD2,.,TRBV6-1,TGTGCCAGCAGTGAAGCCCTAGCGGGGGGGAGTGGACGGCAGTTCTTC,CASSEALAGGSGRQFF
TRBJ2-5,TRBD2,once,TRBV25-1,TGTGCCAGCAGTGAATTGGGGCTAGCGGGGACCCAGTACTTC,CASSELGLAGTQYF
TRBJ1-5,TRBD1,once,TRBV6-5,TGTGCCAGCAACCGGGACAGCCTCAATCAGCCCCAGCATTTT,CASNRDSLNQPQHF
TRBJ2-1,TRBD2,.,TRBV7-3,TGTGCCAGCAGCTTAACTCGGACTAGCGGAGATAATGAGCAGTTCTTC,CASSLTRTSGDNEQFF
TRBJ1-5,.,.,TRBV6-2/TRBV6-3,TGTGCCAGCAGTCGTACGGGAGGGAGCAATCAGCCCCAGCATTTT,CASSRTGGSNQPQHF
TRBJ2-7,TRBD2,.,TRBV5-1,TGCGCCAGCAGCTTAGGTCCTAGCGGCTACGAGCAGTACTTC,CASSLGPSGYEQYF
TRBJ1-4,.,.,TRBV2,TGTGCCAGCAGTGAAGGCGAGGGACGTGGTGAAAAACTGTTTTTT,CASSEGEGRGEKLFF
TRBJ1-4,.,.,TRBV30,TGTGCCTGGAGTGTAATGCGCTTTAATGAAAAACTGTTTTTT,CAWSVMRFNEKLFF
TRBJ1-1,TRBD1,.,TRBV10-3,TGTGCCATACAGAATGCACAGGGGAGAGGCACTGAAGCTTTCTTT,CAIQNAQGRGTEAFF
TRBJ1-2,.,.,TRBV29-1,TGCAGCGCCGACGACAGCTTCTATGGCTACACCTTC,CSADDSFYGYTF
TRBJ1-3,.,.,TRBV18,TGTGCCACTTCCCAGGGGCAGAACTCTGGAAACACCATATATTTT,CATSQGQNSGNTIYF
TRBJ1-1,.,few,TRBV13,TGTGCCAGCAGTTCCCGGGGGCCTGGAACTGAAGCTTTCTTT,CASSSRGPGTEAFF
TRBJ1-1,.,.,TRBV5-4,TGTGCCAGCAGCCAGACGTCCAACACTGAAGCTTTCTTT,CASSQTSNTEAFF
TRBJ1-2,.,few,TRBV5-4,TGTGCCAGCAGCTCGAAGAGGGGGGACTATGGCTACACCTTC,CASSSKRGDYGYTF
TRBJ2-1,.,.,TRBV27,TGTGCCAGCAGGAGGGTGCTGGGCTCCTACAATGAGCAGTTCTTC,CASRRVLGSYNEQFF
TRBJ2-7,.,.,TRBV12-3/TRBV12-4,TGTGCCAGCAGCCGGGAATACGAGCAGTACTTC,CASSREYEQYF
TRBJ1-1,.,.,TRBV28,TGTGCCAGCCGAGGCGGGGGCTCCCACACTGAAGCTTTCTTT,CASRGGGSHTEAFF
TRBJ1-6,.,.,TRBV27,TGTGCCAGCAGTTTCCCGCGTGGCATAGCCCCGAGTTCAACCCTCCACTTT,CASSFPRGIAPSSTLHF
TRBJ2-2,TRBD2,.,TRBV2,TGTGCCAGCACCCTTATAGCGGGGGGGTTAGGGACCGGGGAGCTGTTTTTT,CASTLIAGGLGTGELFF
TRBJ2-7,.,.,TRBV3-1/TRBV3-2,TGTGCCAGCAGCCAAGATCAGGTGAGGGAGCAGTACTTC,CASSQDQVREQYF
TRBJ1-2,.,.,TRBV19,TGTGCCAGTCGATCCTCCGGGACAAGGTATGGCTACACCTTC,CASRSSGTRYGYTF
TRBJ2-7,.,.,TRBV4-1,TGCGCCAGCAGCCAAGAAAATCGGGTAGGGTTGGGCGAGCAGTACTTC,CASSQENRVGLGEQYF
TRBJ2-7,.,.,TRBV27,TGTGCCAGCAGTCAAAACAGGTACGAGCAGTACTTC,CASSQNRYEQYF
TRBJ2-1,.,.,TRBV19,TGTGCCAGTAAACCCGACAGGAGCTCCTACAATGAGCAGTTCTTC,CASKPDRSSYNEQFF
TRBJ1-1,TRBD1,.,TRBV10-3,TGTGCCATCACCCGACAGGGGGACGGCACTGAAGCTTTCTTT,CAITRQGDGTEAFF
TRBJ2-1,.,.,TRBV28,TGTGCCAGCAGTCCTCCCGCGAGAAATGAGCAGTTCTTC,CASSPPARNEQFF
TRBJ2-1,TRBD2,.,TRBV27,TGTGCCAGCAGAGAGCGGGGGGGGTACAATGAGCAGTTCTTC,CASRERGGYNEQFF